This TCR beta chain was sequenced for a study of blood T cell repertoires in COVID-19. Across the study: Specimens from acute and convalescent COVID-19 originated in the United States, Italy and Spain. Nucleic acid was either cDNA or gDNA, and it came from T cells, B-cell-depleted T cells, or PBMCs.

Authors' methods: Reference gene primer amplification yielded estimated nucleated cell counts. Clones were read by immunoSEQ multiplex PCR, and TCRdb kept only the in-frame ones, dropping some. Clone size and V and J calls were adopted from that table, with D and trimming inferred from the DNA. The sample carries about 170,000 clones, 88% recorded once. The CDR3 contains 18 residues. Germline lookup yields CDR1 SGHRS and CDR2 YFSETQ. V shed 4 bases, J shed 4 bases, and the junction held 10 bases outside the gene matches. V and J are TRBV5-1 and TRBJ2-5; TRBD2 matches at 16 bases. The source is a man in his 60s with acute or convalescent COVID-19. The material sequenced was peripheral blood. The CDR3 bases are TGCGCCAGCAGCACCGGGACTAGCGGGGGGGTAGATCCAGAGACCCAGTACTTC. Residues: CASSTGTSGGVDPETQYF.